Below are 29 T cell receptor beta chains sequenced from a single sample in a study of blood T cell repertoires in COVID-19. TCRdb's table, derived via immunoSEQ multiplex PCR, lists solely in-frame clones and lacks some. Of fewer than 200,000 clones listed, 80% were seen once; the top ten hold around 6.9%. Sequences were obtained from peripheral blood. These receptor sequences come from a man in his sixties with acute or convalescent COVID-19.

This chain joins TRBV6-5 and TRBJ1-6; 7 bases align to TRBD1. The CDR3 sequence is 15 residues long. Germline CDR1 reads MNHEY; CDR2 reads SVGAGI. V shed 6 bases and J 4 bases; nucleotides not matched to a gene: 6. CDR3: CASSPTGDYNSPLHF. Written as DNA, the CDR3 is TGTGCCAGCAGCCCAACAGGGGATTATAATTCACCCCTCCACTTT.

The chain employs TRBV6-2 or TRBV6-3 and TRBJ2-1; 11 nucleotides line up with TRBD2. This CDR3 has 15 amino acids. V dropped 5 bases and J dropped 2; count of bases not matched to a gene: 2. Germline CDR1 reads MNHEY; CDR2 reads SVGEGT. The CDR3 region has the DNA TGTGCCAGCAGTCATAGCGGGGGGGCCTACAATGAGCAGTTCTTC. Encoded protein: CASSHSGGAYNEQFF.

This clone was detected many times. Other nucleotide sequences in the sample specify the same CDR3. As DNA, the CDR3 is TGTGCCAGCAGTTTAGACAGGGGCTACGGCTACACCTTC. Translated, it gives CASSLDRGYGYTF. The chain couples TRBV12-3 or TRBV12-4 to TRBJ1-2, with TRBD1 identical over 7 bases. After removal of 1 base from V and 8 bases from J, the junction contained 4 bases not matched to a gene. The CDR3 runs to 13 residues.

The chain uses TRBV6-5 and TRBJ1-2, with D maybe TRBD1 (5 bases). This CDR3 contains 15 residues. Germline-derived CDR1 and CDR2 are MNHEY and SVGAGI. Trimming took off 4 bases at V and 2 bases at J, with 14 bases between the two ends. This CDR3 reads CASSLGGIWNYGYTF. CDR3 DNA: TGTGCCAGCAGTTTGGGGGGGATATGGAACTATGGCTACACCTTC.

The CDR3 sequence: CASSQGLAGGRSSYNEQFF. The CDR3 DNA follows: TGCGCCAGCAGCCAAGGTCTAGCGGGGGGCCGAAGCTCCTACAATGAGCAGTTCTTC. The gene calls are TRBV4-1 and TRBJ2-1, with 11 bases identical to TRBD2. J gave up 0 bases and V 1 base, and 8 bases lay outside the gene matches. Germline assignment: CDR1 MGHRA and CDR2 YSYEKL. The CDR3 length is 19 residues.

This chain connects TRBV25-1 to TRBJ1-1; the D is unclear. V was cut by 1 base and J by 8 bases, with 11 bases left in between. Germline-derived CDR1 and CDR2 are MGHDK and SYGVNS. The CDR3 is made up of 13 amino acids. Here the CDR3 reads CASSEWGGMEAFF. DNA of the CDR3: TGTGCCAGCAGTGAATGGGGAGGGATGGAAGCTTTCTTT.

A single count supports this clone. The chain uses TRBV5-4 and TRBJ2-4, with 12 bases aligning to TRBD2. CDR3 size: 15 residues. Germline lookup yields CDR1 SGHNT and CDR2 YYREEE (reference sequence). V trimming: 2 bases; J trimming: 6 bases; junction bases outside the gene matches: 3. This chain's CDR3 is CASSFGGLAGNIQYF. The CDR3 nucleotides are TGTGCCAGCAGCTTTGGGGGACTAGCGGGAAACATTCAGTACTTC.

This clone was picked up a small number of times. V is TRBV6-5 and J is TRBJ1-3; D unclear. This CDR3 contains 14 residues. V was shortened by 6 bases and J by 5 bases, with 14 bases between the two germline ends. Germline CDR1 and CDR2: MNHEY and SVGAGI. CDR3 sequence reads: CASSNGLARNTIYF. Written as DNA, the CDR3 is TGTGCCAGCAGCAACGGACTCGCTCGAAACACCATATATTTT.

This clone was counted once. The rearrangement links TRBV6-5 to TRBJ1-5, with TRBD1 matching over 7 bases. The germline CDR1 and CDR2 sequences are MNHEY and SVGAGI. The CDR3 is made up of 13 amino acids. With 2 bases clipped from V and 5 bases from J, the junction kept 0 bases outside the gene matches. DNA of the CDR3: TGTGCCAGCAGTTACGACAGGGATCAGCCCCAGCATTTT. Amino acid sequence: CASSYDRDQPQHF.

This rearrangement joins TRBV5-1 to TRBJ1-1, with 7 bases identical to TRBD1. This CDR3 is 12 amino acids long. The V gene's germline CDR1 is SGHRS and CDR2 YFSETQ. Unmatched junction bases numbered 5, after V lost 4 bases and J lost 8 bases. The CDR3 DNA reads TGCGCCAGCAGCCTGACAGGGAAGGAAGCTTTCTTT. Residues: CASSLTGKEAFF. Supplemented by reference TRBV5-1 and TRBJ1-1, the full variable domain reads KAGVTQTPRYLIKTRGQQVTLSCSPISGHRSVSWYQQTPGQGLQFLFEYFSETQRNKGNFPGRFSGRQFSNSRSEMNVSTLELGDSALYLCASSLTGKEAFFGQGTRLTVV.

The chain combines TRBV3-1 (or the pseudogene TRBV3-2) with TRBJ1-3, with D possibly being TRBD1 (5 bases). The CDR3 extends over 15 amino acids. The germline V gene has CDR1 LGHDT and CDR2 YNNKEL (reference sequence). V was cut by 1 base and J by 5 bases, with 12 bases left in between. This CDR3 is CASSQAGQGRNTIYF. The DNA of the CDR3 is TGTGCCAGCAGCCAAGCAGGGCAGGGCCGAAACACCATATATTTT.

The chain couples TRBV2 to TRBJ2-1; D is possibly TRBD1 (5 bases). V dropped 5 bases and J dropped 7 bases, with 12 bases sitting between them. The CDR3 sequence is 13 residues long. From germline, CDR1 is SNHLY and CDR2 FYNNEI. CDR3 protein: CASSPMKGNEQFF. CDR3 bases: TGTGCCAGCAGTCCAATGAAGGGGAATGAGCAGTTCTTC. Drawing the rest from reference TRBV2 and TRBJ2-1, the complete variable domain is EPEVTQTPSHQVTQMGQEVILRCVPISNHLYFYWYRQILGQKVEFLVSFYNNEISEKSEIFDDQFSVERPDGSNFTLKIRSTKLEDSAMYFCASSPMKGNEQFFGPGTRLTVL.

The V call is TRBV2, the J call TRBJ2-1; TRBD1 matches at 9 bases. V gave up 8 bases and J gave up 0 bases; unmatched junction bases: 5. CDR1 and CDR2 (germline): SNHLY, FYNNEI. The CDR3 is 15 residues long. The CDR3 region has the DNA TGTGCCAGCCTCACAGGGGGCAGCTCCTACAATGAGCAGTTCTTC. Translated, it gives CASLTGGSSYNEQFF.

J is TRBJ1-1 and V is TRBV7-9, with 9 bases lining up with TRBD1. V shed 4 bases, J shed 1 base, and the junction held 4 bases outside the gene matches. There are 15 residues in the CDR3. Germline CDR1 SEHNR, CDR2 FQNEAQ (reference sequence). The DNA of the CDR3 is TGTGCCAGCAGCTCCTTGACAGGGGGGAACACTGAAGCTTTCTTT. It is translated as CASSSLTGGNTEAFF.

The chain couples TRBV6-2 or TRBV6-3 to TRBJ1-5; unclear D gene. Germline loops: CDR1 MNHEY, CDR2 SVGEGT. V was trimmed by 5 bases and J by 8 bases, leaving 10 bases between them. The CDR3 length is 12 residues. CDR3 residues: CASSNPGEPQHF. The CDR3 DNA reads TGTGCCAGCAGTAACCCCGGGGAGCCCCAGCATTTT.

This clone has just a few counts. CDR3 residues: CACPTGKGPYEQYF. The CDR3 region has the DNA TGTGCCTGCCCGACAGGGAAGGGTCCCTACGAGCAGTACTTC. The chain combines TRBV30 with TRBJ2-7; 7 positions agree with TRBD1. CDR1 and CDR2 from the germline V gene are GTSNPN and SVGIG (reference sequence). CDR3 length equals 14 residues. Trimming cost V 6 bases and J 2 bases; bases outside gene matches: 10. The complete variable domain, with remaining parts taken from reference TRBV30 and TRBJ2-7, reads SQTIHQWPATLVQPVGSPLSLECTVEGTSNPNLYWYRQAAGRGLQLLFYSVGIGQISSEVPQNLSASRPQDRQFILSSKKLLLSDSGFYLCACPTGKGPYEQYFGPGTRLTVT.

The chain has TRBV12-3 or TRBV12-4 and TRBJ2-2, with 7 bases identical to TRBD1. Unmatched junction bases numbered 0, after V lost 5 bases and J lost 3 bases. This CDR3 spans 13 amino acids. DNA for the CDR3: TGTGCCAGCAGTGACAGGGACACCGGGGAGCTGTTTTTT. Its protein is CASSDRDTGELFF.

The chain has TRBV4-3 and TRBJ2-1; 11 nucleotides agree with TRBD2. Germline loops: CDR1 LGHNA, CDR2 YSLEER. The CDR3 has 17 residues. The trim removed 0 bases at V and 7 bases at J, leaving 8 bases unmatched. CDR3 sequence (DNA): TGCGCCAGCAGCCAAGAACGGCCTAGCGGGGGGCTGAATGAGCAGTTCTTC. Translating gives CASSQERPSGGLNEQFF.

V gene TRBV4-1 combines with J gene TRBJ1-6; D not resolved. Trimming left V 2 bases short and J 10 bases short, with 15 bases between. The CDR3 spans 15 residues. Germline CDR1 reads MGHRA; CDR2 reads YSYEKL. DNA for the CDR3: TGCGCCAGCAGCCAACTCCCGGCCTCGGGGTCACCCCTCCACTTT. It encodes CASSQLPASGSPLHF.

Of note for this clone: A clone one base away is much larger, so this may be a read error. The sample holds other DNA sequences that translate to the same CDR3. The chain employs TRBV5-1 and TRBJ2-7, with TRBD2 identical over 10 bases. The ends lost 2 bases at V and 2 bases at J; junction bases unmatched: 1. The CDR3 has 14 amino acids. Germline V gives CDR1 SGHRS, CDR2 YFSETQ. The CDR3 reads CASSLAGGTYEQYF. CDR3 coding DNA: TGCGCCAGCAGCTTAGCGGGGGGGACCTACGAGCAGTACTTC.

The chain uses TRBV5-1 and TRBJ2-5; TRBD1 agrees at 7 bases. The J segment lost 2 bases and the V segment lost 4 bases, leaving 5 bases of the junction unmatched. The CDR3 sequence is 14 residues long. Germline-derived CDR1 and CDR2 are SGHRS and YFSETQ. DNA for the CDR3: TGCGCCAGCAGCGTTCGGACAGGACAAGAGACCCAGTACTTC. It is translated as CASSVRTGQETQYF.

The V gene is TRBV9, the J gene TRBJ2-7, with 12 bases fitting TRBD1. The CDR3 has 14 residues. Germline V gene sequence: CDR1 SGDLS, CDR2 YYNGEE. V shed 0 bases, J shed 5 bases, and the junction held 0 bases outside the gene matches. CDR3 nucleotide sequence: TGTGCCAGCAGCGTAGGGGACAGGGGGCACGAGCAGTACTTC. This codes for CASSVGDRGHEQYF. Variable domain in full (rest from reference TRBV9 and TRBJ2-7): DSGVTQTPKHLITATGQRVTLRCSPRSGDLSVYWYQQSLDQGLQFLIQYYNGEERAKGNILERFSAQQFPDLHSELNLSSLELGDSALYFCASSVGDRGHEQYFGPGTRLTVT.

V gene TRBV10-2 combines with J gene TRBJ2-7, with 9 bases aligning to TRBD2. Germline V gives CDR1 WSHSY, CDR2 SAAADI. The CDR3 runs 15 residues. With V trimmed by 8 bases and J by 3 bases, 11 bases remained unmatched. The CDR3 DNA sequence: TGCGCCAGCGGCCTCGAAGCGGGAGGCAACTACGAGCAGTACTTC. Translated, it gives CASGLEAGGNYEQYF.

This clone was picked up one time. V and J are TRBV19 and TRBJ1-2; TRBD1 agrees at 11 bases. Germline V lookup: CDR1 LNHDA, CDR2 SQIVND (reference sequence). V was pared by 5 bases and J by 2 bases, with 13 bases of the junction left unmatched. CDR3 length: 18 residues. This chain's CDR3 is CASSPSPDRGRINYGYTF. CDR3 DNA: TGTGCCAGTAGTCCTTCCCCGGACAGGGGGCGCATAAACTATGGCTACACCTTC.

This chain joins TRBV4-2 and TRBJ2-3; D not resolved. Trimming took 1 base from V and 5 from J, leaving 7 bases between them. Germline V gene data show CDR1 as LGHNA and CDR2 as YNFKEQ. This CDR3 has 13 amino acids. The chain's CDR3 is CASSQVRGDTQYF. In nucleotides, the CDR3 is TGTGCCAGCAGCCAAGTTAGAGGAGATACGCAGTATTTT.

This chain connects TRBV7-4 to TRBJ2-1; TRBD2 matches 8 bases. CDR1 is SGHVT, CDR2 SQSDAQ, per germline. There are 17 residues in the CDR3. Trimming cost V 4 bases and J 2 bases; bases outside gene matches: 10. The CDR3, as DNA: TGTGCCAGCAGCTACGCTAAAACGGGGGGGACCTACAATGAGCAGTTCTTC. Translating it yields CASSYAKTGGTYNEQFF.

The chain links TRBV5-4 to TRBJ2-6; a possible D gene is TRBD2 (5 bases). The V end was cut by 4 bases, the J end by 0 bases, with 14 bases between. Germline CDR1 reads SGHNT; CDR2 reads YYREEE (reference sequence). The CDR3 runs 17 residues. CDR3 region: CASSPAAATSGANVLTF. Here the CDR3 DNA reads TGTGCCAGCAGCCCAGCGGCAGCAACCTCTGGGGCCAACGTCCTGACTTTC. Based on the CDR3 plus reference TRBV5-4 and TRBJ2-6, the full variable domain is ETGVTQSPTHLIKTRGQQVTLRCSSQSGHNTVSWYQQALGQGPQFIFQYYREEENGRGNFPPRFSGLQFPNYSSELNVNALELDDSALYLCASSPAAATSGANVLTFGAGSRLTVL.

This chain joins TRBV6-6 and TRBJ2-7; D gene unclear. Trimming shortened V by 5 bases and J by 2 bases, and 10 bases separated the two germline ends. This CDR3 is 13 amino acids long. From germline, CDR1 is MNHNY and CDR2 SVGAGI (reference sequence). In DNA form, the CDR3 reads TGTGCCAGCAGTCACACTATACCCTACGAGCAGTACTTC. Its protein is CASSHTIPYEQYF.

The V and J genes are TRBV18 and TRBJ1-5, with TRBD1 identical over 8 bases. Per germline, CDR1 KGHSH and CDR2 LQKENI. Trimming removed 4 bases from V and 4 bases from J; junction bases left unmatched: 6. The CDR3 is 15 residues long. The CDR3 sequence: CASSRTHRGNQPQHF. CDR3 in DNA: TGTGCCAGCTCACGCACCCACAGGGGGAATCAGCCCCAGCATTTT. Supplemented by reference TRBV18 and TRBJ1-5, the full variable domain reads NAGVMQNPRHLVRRRGQEARLRCSPMKGHSHVYWYRQLPEEGLKFMVYLQKENIIDESGMPKERFSAEFPKEGPSILRIQQVVRGDSAAYFCASSRTHRGNQPQHFGDGTRLSIL.